This passage covers 3 T cell receptor beta chains from one sample sequenced in a study of blood T cell repertoires in COVID-19. Here immunoSEQ multiplex PCR was the method, and the copy in TCRdb shows in-frame clones only, minus some. The sample includes more than 95,000 clones, around four fifths of them seen just once. Sequencing was done on a sample of peripheral blood. The receptors were sampled from a man aged 55 to 69 with acute or convalescent COVID-19.

The J gene is TRBJ2-1, the V gene TRBV9; 12 nucleotides align to TRBD2. CDR1 is SGDLS, CDR2 YYNGEE, per germline. The CDR3 runs 22 residues. V trimming: 0 bases; J trimming: 3 bases; junction bases outside the gene matches: 19. The chain's CDR3 is CASSVDPLTVGLAGPIYNEQFF. The DNA of the CDR3 is TGTGCCAGCAGCGTAGACCCACTGACAGTAGGACTAGCGGGGCCCATCTACAATGAGCAGTTCTTC.

The chain combines TRBV12-5 with TRBJ1-5, with 9 bases matching TRBD1. V lost 1 base to trimming and J lost 5 bases; unmatched junction nucleotides: 3. Germline V CDR1 and CDR2: LGHNT, FRNRAP. The CDR3 length is 15 residues. CDR3 loop: CASGLGTGVHQPQHF. DNA for the CDR3: TGTGCTAGTGGTTTGGGGACAGGGGTGCATCAGCCCCAGCATTTT.

This chain connects TRBV29-1 to TRBJ1-2, with D unclear. The CDR3 covers 14 residues. Germline V gene data show CDR1 as SQVTM and CDR2 as ANQGSEA. V was trimmed by 5 bases and J by 6 bases, leaving 19 bases between them. The CDR3 loop reads CSVSSRETLDGYTF. DNA of the CDR3: TGCAGCGTTTCCTCGAGGGAAACCTTGGATGGCTACACCTTC. The variable domain in full, completed from reference TRBV29-1 and TRBJ1-2, reads SAVISQKPSRDICQRGTSLTIQCQVDSQVTMMFWYRQQPGQSLTLIATANQGSEATYESGFVIDKFPISRPNLTFSTLTVSNMSPEDSSIYLCSVSSRETLDGYTFGSGTRLTVV.